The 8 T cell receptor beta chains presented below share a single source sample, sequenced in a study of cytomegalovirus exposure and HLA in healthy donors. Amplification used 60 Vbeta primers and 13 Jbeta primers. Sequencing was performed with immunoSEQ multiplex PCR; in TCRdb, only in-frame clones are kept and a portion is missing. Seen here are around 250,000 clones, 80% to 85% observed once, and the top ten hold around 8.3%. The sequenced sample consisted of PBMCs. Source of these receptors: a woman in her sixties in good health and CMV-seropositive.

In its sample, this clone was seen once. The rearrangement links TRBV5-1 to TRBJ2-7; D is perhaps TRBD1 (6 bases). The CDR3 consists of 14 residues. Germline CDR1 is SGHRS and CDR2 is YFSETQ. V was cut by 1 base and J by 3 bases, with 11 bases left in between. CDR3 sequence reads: CASSLLQGYYEQYF. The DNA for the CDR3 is TGCGCCAGCAGCTTGCTACAGGGTTACTACGAGCAGTACTTC.

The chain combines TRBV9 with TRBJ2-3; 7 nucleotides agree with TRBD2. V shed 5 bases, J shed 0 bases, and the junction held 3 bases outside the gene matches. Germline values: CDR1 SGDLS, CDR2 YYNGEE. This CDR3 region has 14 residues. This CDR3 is CASSSGLSTDTQYF. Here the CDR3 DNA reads TGTGCCAGCAGTAGCGGGCTTAGCACAGATACGCAGTATTTT.

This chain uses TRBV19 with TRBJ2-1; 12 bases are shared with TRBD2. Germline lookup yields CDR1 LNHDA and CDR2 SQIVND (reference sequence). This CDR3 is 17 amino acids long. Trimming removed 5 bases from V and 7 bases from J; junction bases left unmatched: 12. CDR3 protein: CASSSRLTSGRGNEQFF. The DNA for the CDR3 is TGTGCCAGTAGTTCTCGCCTGACTAGCGGGAGAGGAAATGAGCAGTTCTTC.

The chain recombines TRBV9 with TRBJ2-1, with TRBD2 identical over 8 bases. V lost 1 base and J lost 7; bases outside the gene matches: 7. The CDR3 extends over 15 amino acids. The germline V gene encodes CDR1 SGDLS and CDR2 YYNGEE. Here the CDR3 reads CASSVQAGVGNEQFF. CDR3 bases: TGTGCCAGCAGCGTACAAGCGGGAGTGGGGAATGAGCAGTTCTTC.

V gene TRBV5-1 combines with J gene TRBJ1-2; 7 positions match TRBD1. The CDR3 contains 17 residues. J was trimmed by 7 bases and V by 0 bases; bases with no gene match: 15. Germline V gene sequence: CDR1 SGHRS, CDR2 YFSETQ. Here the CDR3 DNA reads TGCGCCAGCAGCTTGGCCCCCTTTGGACAGGTGCAGGGTGGCTACACCTTC. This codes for CASSLAPFGQVQGGYTF.

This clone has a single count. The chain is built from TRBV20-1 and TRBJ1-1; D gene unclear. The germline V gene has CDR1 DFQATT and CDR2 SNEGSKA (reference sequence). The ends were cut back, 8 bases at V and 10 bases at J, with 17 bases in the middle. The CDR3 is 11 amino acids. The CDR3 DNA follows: TGCAGTTCACTCCCTGGCCGGGGAGCTTTCTTT. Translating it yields CSSLPGRGAFF.

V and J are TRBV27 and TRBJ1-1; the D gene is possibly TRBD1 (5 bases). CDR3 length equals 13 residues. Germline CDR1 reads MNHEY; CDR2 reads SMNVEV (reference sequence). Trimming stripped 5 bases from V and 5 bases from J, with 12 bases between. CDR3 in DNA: TGTGCCAGCAGTCCGACGGGGGTAACTGAAGCTTTCTTT. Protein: CASSPTGVTEAFF.

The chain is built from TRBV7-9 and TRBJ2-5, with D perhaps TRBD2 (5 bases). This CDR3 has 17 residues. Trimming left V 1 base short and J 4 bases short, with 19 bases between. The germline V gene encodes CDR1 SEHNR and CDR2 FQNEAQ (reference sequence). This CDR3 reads CASSLVTPRGEGETQYF. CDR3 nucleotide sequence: TGTGCCAGCAGCTTAGTCACGCCCAGAGGAGAGGGAGAGACCCAGTACTTC.